A selection of T cell receptor beta chains follows, all from one sample in a study of T-cell memory formation after mild COVID-19. Using its own MiXCR run on the 5' RACE reads, TCRdb lists one record per CDR3 protein. Of around 530,000 distinct CDR3 sequences listed, about a fifth are singletons. The sequenced material came from PBMCs or a T cell subset sorted from them (not recorded which). These TCRs come from an adult woman who had mild COVID-19 (a few samples of this study predate the infection). Cell type and time point are not known. The CDR3 runs from the conserved cysteine through the conserved F or W. Fields, in order: V gene, J gene, D gene, clone size, CDR3 protein, CDR3 DNA. D genes are given only for firm matches. Expanded clones are given a class, and other clones once, few, many or no size at all.

TRBV5-1,TRBJ2-5,-,few,CASSGGAGTHQETQYF,TGCGCCAGCAGCGGTGGCGCAGGGACCCATCAAGAGACCCAGTACTTC
TRBV12-3/TRBV12-4,TRBJ1-3,-,-,CASSVRDSGNTIYF,TGTGCCAGCAGTGTCAGAGATTCTGGAAACACCATATATTTT
TRBV15,TRBJ2-3,TRBD1,few,CATNSRGQDTQYF,TGTGCCACCAATAGCAGGGGGCAAGATACGCAGTATTTT
TRBV12-3/TRBV12-4,TRBJ1-6,-,few,CASSSPSVVSSPLHF,TGTGCCAGCAGTTCCCCATCAGTGGTGTCTTCACCCCTCCACTTT
TRBV24-1,TRBJ2-2,-,few,CATSRDPPNTGELFF,TGTGCCACCAGTCGGGATCCGCCTAACACCGGGGAGCTGTTTTTT
TRBV5-6,TRBJ1-1,-,-,CASSLWRVGATEAFF,TGTGCCAGCAGCTTGTGGAGGGTGGGGGCCACTGAAGCTTTCTTT
TRBV12-3/TRBV12-4,TRBJ2-2,-,many,CASSRDRRGNTGELFF,TGTGCCAGCAGCCGGGACCGGCGCGGGAACACCGGGGAGCTGTTTTTT
TRBV20-1,TRBJ1-2,-,-,CSARDQFLGSGYTF,TGCAGTGCTAGAGATCAATTCTTGGGGTCCGGCTACACCTTC
TRBV20-1,TRBJ2-2,-,-,CAKRKAITGELFF,TGCGCGAAACGGAAGGCGATCACCGGGGAGCTGTTTTTT
TRBV24-1,TRBJ1-1,TRBD1,-,CATSDSGTGPGDRRGTEAFF,TGTGCCACCAGTGATTCCGGGACAGGGCCCGGCGACCGCAGGGGGACTGAAGCTTTCTTT
TRBV7-9,TRBJ2-3,TRBD1,few,CASSPRTGPDTQYF,TGTGCCAGCAGCCCCCGGACAGGTCCAGATACGCAGTATTTT
TRBV6-6,TRBJ2-7,-,few,CASSSTSSEQYF,TGTGCCAGCAGTTCCACTAGCAGTGAGCAGTACTTC
TRBV12-3/TRBV12-4,TRBJ1-2,-,-,CASSKWTAQVRGGYTF,TGTGCCAGCAGTAAATGGACAGCCCAGGTCCGCGGGGGCTACACCTTC
TRBV5-6,TRBJ2-2,TRBD2,-,CASSPGLAGGRDTGELFF,TGTGCCAGCAGCCCGGGACTAGCGGGGGGGCGTGACACCGGGGAGCTGTTTTTT
TRBV12-3/TRBV12-4,TRBJ2-7,-,few,CASSLTRSLNYEQYF,TGTGCCAGCAGCTTAACCCGTAGTCTGAACTACGAGCAGTACTTC
TRBV24-1,TRBJ2-3,TRBD1,-,CATSGGDRFTDTQYF,TGTGCCACCAGTGGAGGGGACAGATTCACAGATACGCAGTATTTT
TRBV7-2,TRBJ2-6,-,-,CASSYGPFVGANVLTF,TGTGCCAGCAGCTACGGACCGTTCGTCGGGGCCAACGTCCTGACTTTC
TRBV6-1,TRBJ1-2,-,-,CASSEENRFEESHYGYTF,TGTGCCAGCAGTGAAGAGAATAGGTTCGAGGAGAGCCACTATGGCTACACCTTC
TRBV11-1,TRBJ2-5,-,-,CASSLFMSQETQYF,TGTGCCAGCAGCCTTTTTATGAGCCAAGAGACCCAGTACTTC
TRBV20-1,TRBJ2-3,-,-,CSARGMKTDTQYF,TGCAGTGCTAGAGGGATGAAGACAGATACGCAGTATTTT
TRBV28,TRBJ2-2,-,few,CASTVRGAGELFF,TGTGCCAGCACCGTCAGAGGGGCCGGGGAGCTGTTTTTT
TRBV5-6,TRBJ2-1,-,few,CASSLEIPTYNEQFF,TGTGCCAGCAGCTTGGAAATCCCTACCTACAATGAGCAGTTCTTC
TRBV7-3,TRBJ2-3,-,many,CASSPWRARGTDTQYF,TGTGCCAGCAGCCCGTGGAGGGCCCGGGGGACAGATACGCAGTATTTT
TRBV3-1,TRBJ1-5,TRBD1,-,CASSPGTAARQPQHF,TGTGCCAGCAGCCCTGGGACAGCTGCACGTCAGCCCCAGCATTTT
TRBV18,TRBJ2-2,-,-,CASSTTETNTGELFF,TGTGCCAGCTCCACGACAGAGACGAACACCGGGGAGCTGTTTTTT
TRBV20-1,TRBJ2-5,-,-,CSARRPTYQETQYF,TGCAGTGCTAGGAGACCGACCTACCAAGAGACCCAGTACTTC
TRBV5-1,TRBJ2-3,-,few,CASSIRGVRADTQYF,TGCGCCAGCAGCATTAGAGGGGTGAGGGCAGATACGCAGTATTTT
TRBV2,TRBJ1-4,-,few,CASARKRYNEKLFF,TGTGCCTCGGCCCGTAAGCGTTATAATGAAAAACTGTTTTTT
TRBV4-1,TRBJ2-1,-,-,CASSQDPPLIGGAFYNEQFF,TGCGCCAGCAGCCAAGATCCCCCTTTAATTGGCGGGGCCTTCTACAATGAGCAGTTCTTC